The next 11 T cell receptor beta chains were all read from a single sample in a study of T cell responses to AZD1222 COVID-19 vaccine. Produced via immunoSEQ multiplex PCR; TCRdb's table is partial and in-frame only. The sample consists of about 120,000 clones, roughly 90% of them appearing once. This specimen was peripheral blood, taken 28 days after the second dose of the MenACWY control vaccine. The receptor source for this set is an adult who received the MenACWY meningococcal vaccine as a control.

The genes are TRBV5-1 and TRBJ1-1; 8 bases match TRBD1. J gave up 1 base and V 1 base, and 6 bases lay outside the gene matches. Germline CDR1 SGHRS, CDR2 YFSETQ. The CDR3 covers 16 residues. CDR3 in amino acids: CASSLLLTGENTEAFF. The DNA for the CDR3 is TGCGCCAGCAGCTTGCTCCTGACAGGGGAGAACACTGAAGCTTTCTTT.

The V call is TRBV13, the J call TRBJ1-2, with 8 bases matching TRBD1. V was pared by 0 bases and J by 7 bases, with 7 bases of the junction left unmatched. Germline V gives CDR1 PRHDT, CDR2 FYEKMQ (reference sequence). The CDR3 sequence is 15 residues long. CDR3 protein: CASSLGLTGGSGYTF. The CDR3 nucleotides read TGTGCCAGCAGCTTAGGCCTAACAGGGGGAAGTGGCTACACCTTC.

This chain links TRBV6-6 with TRBJ1-2, with 8 bases aligning to TRBD1. Trimming took 6 bases from V and 8 from J; bases not matched to a gene: 11. The germline V gene encodes CDR1 MNHNY and CDR2 SVGAGI (reference sequence). This CDR3 is 14 amino acids long. The CDR3 coding sequence is TGTGCCAGCAGGGACAACCCAGGGGGCGTCGGCTACACCTTC. It encodes CASRDNPGGVGYTF.

The rearrangement links TRBV28 to TRBJ2-5, with a weak D call TRBD2 (5 bases). This CDR3 has 14 amino acids. Germline loops: CDR1 MDHEN, CDR2 SYDVKM. V was trimmed by 4 bases and J by 2 bases, leaving 11 bases between them. CDR3 nucleotide sequence: TGTGCCAGCAGTTGGCAGAGCGGACAAGAGACCCAGTACTTC. Translation: CASSWQSGQETQYF.

The chain joins TRBV5-1 to TRBJ1-3, with TRBD1 matching 11 bases. Trimming at V came to 0 bases and at J to 0 bases, leaving 8 bases not matched to a gene. Germline CDR1 and CDR2: SGHRS and YFSETQ. CDR3 length equals 19 residues. In DNA form, the CDR3 reads TGCGCCAGCAGCTTGGGAGGGACAGGGGGTCCGCGCTCTGGAAACACCATATATTTT. Protein product: CASSLGGTGGPRSGNTIYF.

The CDR3 spells CASSPTPPLRPGQPQHF. In DNA, the CDR3 is TGTGCCAGCAGCCCCACCCCCCCCCTCAGACCGGGTCAGCCCCAGCATTTT. The rearrangement uses TRBV5-4 and TRBJ1-5; D is uncertain. Trimming removed 4 bases from V and 6 bases from J, with 23 bases in between. Germline V gene sequence: CDR1 SGHNT, CDR2 YYREEE (reference sequence). This CDR3 contains 17 residues. Based on the CDR3 plus reference TRBV5-4 and TRBJ1-5, the full variable domain is ETGVTQSPTHLIKTRGQQVTLRCSSQSGHNTVSWYQQALGQGPQFIFQYYREEENGRGNFPPRFSGLQFPNYSSELNVNALELDDSALYLCASSPTPPLRPGQPQHFGDGTRLSIL.

This sequence joins TRBV7-2 and TRBJ2-1; 8 bases agree with TRBD1. This CDR3 is 15 amino acids long. The V gene end was trimmed by 0 bases and the J gene end by 11 bases; junction bases not matched to a gene: 9. The germline CDR1 and CDR2 sequences are SGHTA and FQGNSA. In DNA, the CDR3 is TGTGCCAGCAGCTTAGCGTCGTGGACAGGGTCCCAGCAGTTCTTC. Its translation is CASSLASWTGSQQFF.

This clone was seen once. The chain uses TRBV7-8 and TRBJ1-1; D gene ambiguous. The germline CDR1 and CDR2 sequences are SGHVS and FQNEAQ. The CDR3 is made up of 15 amino acids. Deletions cut 1 base from V and 0 bases from J, with 9 bases between. The CDR3 DNA is TGTGCCAGCAGCTTAGAGTGGGGAATGAACACTGAAGCTTTCTTT. It is translated as CASSLEWGMNTEAFF.

This chain connects TRBV19 to TRBJ1-1; maybe TRBD1 (5 bases). CDR1 and CDR2 (germline): LNHDA, SQIVND (reference sequence). The V gene lost 7 bases and the J gene lost 1 base, with 16 bases spanning the gap. The CDR3 contains 15 residues. This CDR3 is CASNTPGTENTEAFF. CDR3 coding DNA: TGTGCCAGTAATACACCCGGGACGGAGAACACTGAAGCTTTCTTT.

This sequence joins TRBV7-2 and TRBJ1-5; D remains unclear. Trimming cost V 0 bases and J 0 bases, with 9 bases left between them. The CDR3 sequence is 16 residues long. Per the germline V gene, CDR1 is SGHTA and CDR2 is FQGNSA. In DNA, the CDR3 is TGTGCCAGCAGCTTAGCGCGTGGGTATAGCAATCAGCCCCAGCATTTT. Amino acid sequence: CASSLARGYSNQPQHF.

The chain combines TRBV3-1 (or the pseudogene TRBV3-2) with TRBJ1-1; D is undetermined. The CDR3 is 15 amino acids. Per the germline V gene, CDR1 is LGHDT and CDR2 is YNNKEL (reference sequence). Trimming left V 5 bases short and J 2 bases short, with 15 bases between. The CDR3 DNA follows: TGTGCCAGCAGCGACATCCTGGCCACTAACACTGAAGCTTTCTTT. Protein: CASSDILATNTEAFF.